This T cell receptor beta chain was sequenced during a study of shared clonotypes between healthy human individuals. The CDR3 totals 15 residues. Germline assignment: CDR1 SGHVS and CDR2 FQNEAQ. The protocol was immunoSEQ multiplex PCR, while the TCRdb copy is restricted to in-frame clones and leaves out a portion. The table shows about 2 million clones, with about 95% occurring only once. Naive CD8 cells, CD45RO-negative and positively selected for CCR7, excluded terminally differentiated effector memory CD45RA+ cells. With respect to this clone: A read error may produce the germline difference seen at one junction end.

The chain joins TRBV7-8 to TRBJ2-7; TRBD1 agrees at 9 bases. The source of this sequence is a man younger than 30 in good health. Sample: naive CD8+ T cells sorted from blood. CDR3 sequence: CASSYPGQGFYEQYF. The CDR3 bases are TGTGCCAGCAGCTATCCGGGACAGGGTTTTTATGAGCAGTACTTT.